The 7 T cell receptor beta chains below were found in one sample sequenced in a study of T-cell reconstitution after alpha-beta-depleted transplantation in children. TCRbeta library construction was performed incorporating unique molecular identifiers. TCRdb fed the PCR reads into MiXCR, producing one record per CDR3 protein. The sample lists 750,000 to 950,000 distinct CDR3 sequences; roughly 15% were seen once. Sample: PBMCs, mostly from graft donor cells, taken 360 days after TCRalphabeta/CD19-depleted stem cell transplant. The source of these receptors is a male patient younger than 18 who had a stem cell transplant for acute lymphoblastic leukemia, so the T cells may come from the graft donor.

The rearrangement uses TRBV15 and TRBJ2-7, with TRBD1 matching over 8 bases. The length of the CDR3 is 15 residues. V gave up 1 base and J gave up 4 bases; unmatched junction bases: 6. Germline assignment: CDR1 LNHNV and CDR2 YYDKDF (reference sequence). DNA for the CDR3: TGTGCCACCAGCAGAGTTGCAGGGGGCGGTTACGAGCAGTACTTC. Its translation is CATSRVAGGGYEQYF.

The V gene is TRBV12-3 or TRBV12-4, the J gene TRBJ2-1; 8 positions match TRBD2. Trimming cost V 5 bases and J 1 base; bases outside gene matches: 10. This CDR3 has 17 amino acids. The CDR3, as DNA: TGTGCCAGCAGTCCTCAAAGCGGGAGTAGGTCCTACAATGAGCAGTTCTTC. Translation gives CASSPQSGSRSYNEQFF.

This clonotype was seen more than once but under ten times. CDR3 sequence reads: CASSLTGTPYLYEQYF. CDR3 nucleotides: TGCGCCAGCAGCCTAACCGGGACACCTTACCTCTACGAGCAGTACTTC. The rearrangement uses TRBV5-1 and TRBJ2-7; TRBD1 might be the D (6 bases). V was shortened by 4 bases and J by 3 bases, with 20 bases between the two germline ends. The CDR3 runs to 16 residues. CDR1 and CDR2 (germline): SGHRS, YFSETQ.

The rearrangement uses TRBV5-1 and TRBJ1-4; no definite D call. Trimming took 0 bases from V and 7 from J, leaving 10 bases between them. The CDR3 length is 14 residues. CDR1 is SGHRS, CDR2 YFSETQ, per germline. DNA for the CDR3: TGCGCCAGCAGCTTGGGGACGACGGGTGAAAAACTGTTTTTT. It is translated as CASSLGTTGEKLFF.

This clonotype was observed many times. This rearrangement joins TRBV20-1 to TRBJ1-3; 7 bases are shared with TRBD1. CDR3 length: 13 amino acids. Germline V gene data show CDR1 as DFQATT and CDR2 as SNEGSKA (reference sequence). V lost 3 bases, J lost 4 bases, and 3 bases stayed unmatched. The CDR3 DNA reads TGCAGTGCTAGGCAGGGGGAAGGAAACACCATATATTTT. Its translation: CSARQGEGNTIYF.

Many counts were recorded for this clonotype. The CDR3 protein is CASSQEVQLPYTYNEQFF. The CDR3 nucleotides read TGTGCCAGCAGCCAAGAGGTGCAGCTCCCGTACACATACAATGAGCAGTTCTTC. V and J are TRBV3-1 and TRBJ2-1, with D unresolved. The ends were cut back, 0 bases at V and 4 bases at J, with 19 bases in the middle. The length of the CDR3 is 18 residues. Per the germline V gene, CDR1 is LGHDT and CDR2 is YNNKEL (reference sequence).

Here the CDR3 DNA reads TGTGCCATCAGTGAAAAACCGGGACACCTGATCACAGATACGCAGTATTTT. Amino acid sequence: CAISEKPGHLITDTQYF. The genes are TRBV10-3 and TRBJ2-3; D might be TRBD1 (6 bases). Germline-derived CDR1 and CDR2 are ENHRY and SYGVKD. The V gene lost 3 bases and the J gene lost 2 bases, with 18 bases spanning the gap. This CDR3 contains 17 residues.